One and the same sample provided the 7 T cell receptor beta chains below, sequenced in a study of neoadjuvant anti-PD-1 for oral cavity cancer. Here immunoSEQ multiplex PCR was the method, and the copy in TCRdb shows in-frame clones only, minus some. The sample consists of approximately 83,000 clones, under 90% of them appearing once. The sample in question was PBMCs, obtained before nivolumab (anti-PD-1) treatment. The receptor set was obtained from a person aged 35-79 years with oral cavity squamous cell carcinoma.

The CDR3 region is CASSVGGQGARVNYGYTF. In DNA form, the CDR3 reads TGTGCCAGCAGCGTGGGTGGACAGGGGGCTAGGGTGAACTATGGCTACACCTTC. This rearrangement joins TRBV11-2 to TRBJ1-2; 11 bases are a match to TRBD1. V trimming: 5 bases; J trimming: 2 bases; junction bases outside the gene matches: 13. CDR1 is SGHAT and CDR2 is FQNNGV in the germline V gene. The CDR3 totals 18 residues.

This clone came up once. The V gene is TRBV9, the J gene TRBJ1-4; 8 bases match TRBD1. This CDR3 comprises 13 residues. J was trimmed by 8 bases and V by 3 bases; bases with no gene match: 3. CDR1 SGDLS and CDR2 YYNGEE come from the germline V gene. The CDR3 DNA is TGTGCCAGCAGCGAGCGACAGGGGGAAAAACTGTTTTTT. It yields the protein CASSERQGEKLFF.

This clone showed up just once. The genes are TRBV19 and TRBJ1-1; weak D call: TRBD1 (6 bases). Per germline, CDR1 LNHDA and CDR2 SQIVND (reference sequence). The CDR3 has 11 residues. Between the trimmed V and J ends, which lost 6 bases and 11 bases, there was a span of 13 bases. The CDR3 DNA is TGTGCCAGTAGGCTGACAGGAGGGGCTTTCTTT. Encoded protein: CASRLTGGAFF.

The CDR3 DNA reads TGTGCCAGCAGTGTCCTGGCGTCGAATGAAAAACTGTTTTTT. It encodes CASSVLASNEKLFF. This sequence joins TRBV2 and TRBJ1-4; D unclear. The V and J ends lost 4 bases and 5 bases respectively, with 11 bases between them. CDR3 length: 14 residues. CDR1 and CDR2 (germline): SNHLY, FYNNEI.

The rearrangement uses TRBV19 and TRBJ1-2; D might be TRBD1 (5 bases). CDR1 is LNHDA and CDR2 is SQIVND in the germline V gene (reference sequence). Deletions cut 1 base from V and 9 bases from J, with 12 bases between. The CDR3 runs to 13 residues. CDR3 in amino acids: CASSIAGLPSYTF. The CDR3 DNA is TGTGCCAGTAGTATAGCGGGACTCCCGAGCTACACCTTC.

The CDR3 DNA sequence: TGCGCCAGCAGCTTAACAGGGTGGGATACGCAGTATTTT. Amino acid sequence: CASSLTGWDTQYF. V gene TRBV5-1 combines with J gene TRBJ2-3, with D maybe TRBD1 (6 bases). The V end lost 2 bases, the J end lost 6 bases, and 10 bases lay between the germline ends. The germline V gene encodes CDR1 SGHRS and CDR2 YFSETQ. The CDR3 sequence is 13 residues long.

This clone occurred once. The V call is TRBV7-2, the J call TRBJ1-1; TRBD1 agrees at 9 bases. Germline CDR1 reads SGHTA; CDR2 reads FQGNSA. CDR3 length: 16 residues. Unmatched junction bases numbered 8, after V lost 2 bases and J lost 4 bases. DNA of the CDR3: TGTGCCAGCAGCTTAAGCGGGACAGGGATTGGCACTGAAGCTTTCTTT. Translated, it gives CASSLSGTGIGTEAFF.